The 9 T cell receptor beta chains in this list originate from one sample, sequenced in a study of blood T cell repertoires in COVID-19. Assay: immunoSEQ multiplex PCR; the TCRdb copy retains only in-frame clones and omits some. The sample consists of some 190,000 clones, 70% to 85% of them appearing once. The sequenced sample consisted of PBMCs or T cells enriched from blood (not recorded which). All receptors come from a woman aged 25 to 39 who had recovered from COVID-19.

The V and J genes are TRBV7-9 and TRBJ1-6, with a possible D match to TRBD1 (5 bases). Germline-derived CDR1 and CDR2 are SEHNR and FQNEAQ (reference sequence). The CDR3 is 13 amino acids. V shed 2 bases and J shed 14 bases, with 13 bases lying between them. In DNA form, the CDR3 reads TGTGCCAGCAGCTTAACGGGCCCGGGGGCCCTCCACTTT. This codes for CASSLTGPGALHF.

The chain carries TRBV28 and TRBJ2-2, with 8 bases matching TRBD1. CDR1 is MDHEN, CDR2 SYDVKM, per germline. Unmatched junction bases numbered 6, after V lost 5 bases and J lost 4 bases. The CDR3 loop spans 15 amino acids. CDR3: CASSAGTGGTGELFF. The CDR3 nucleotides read TGTGCCAGCAGTGCCGGGACAGGAGGCACCGGGGAGCTGTTTTTT.

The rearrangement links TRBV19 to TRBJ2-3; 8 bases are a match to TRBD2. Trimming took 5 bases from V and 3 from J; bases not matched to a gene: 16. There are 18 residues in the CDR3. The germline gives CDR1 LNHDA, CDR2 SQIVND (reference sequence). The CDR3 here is CASSPWSSGRKGTDTQYF. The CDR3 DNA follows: TGTGCCAGTAGTCCGTGGTCTAGCGGGCGAAAGGGGACAGATACGCAGTATTTT.

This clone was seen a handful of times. The CDR3 coding sequence is TGTGCCAGCAGCTTATCTGCGGGGGGGCGGAATGAGCAGTTCTTC. Its translation is CASSLSAGGRNEQFF. The V gene is TRBV7-2, the J gene TRBJ2-1, with TRBD2 identical over 9 bases. The V gene end was trimmed by 2 bases and the J gene end by 7 bases; junction bases not matched to a gene: 6. The CDR3 consists of 15 residues. Germline V gene data show CDR1 as SGHTA and CDR2 as FQGNSA.

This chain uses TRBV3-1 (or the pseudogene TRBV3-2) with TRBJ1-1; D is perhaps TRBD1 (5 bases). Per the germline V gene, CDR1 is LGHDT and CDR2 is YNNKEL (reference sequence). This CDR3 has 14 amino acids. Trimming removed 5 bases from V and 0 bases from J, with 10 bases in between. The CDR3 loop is CASSEGAMNTEAFF. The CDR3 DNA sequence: TGTGCCAGCAGCGAAGGGGCAATGAACACTGAAGCTTTCTTT.

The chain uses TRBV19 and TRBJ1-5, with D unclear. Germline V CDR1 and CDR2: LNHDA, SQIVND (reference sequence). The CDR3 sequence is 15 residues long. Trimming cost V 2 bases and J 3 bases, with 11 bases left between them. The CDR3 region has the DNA TGTGCCAGTAGTATATTCCCCGGGGTCAATCAGCCCCAGCATTTT. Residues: CASSIFPGVNQPQHF.

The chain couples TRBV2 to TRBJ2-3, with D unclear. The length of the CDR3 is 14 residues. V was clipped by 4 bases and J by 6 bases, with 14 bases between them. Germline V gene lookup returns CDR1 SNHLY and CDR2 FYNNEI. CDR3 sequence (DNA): TGTGCCAGCAGTGCGCTCACTTTATCCGATACGCAGTATTTT. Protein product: CASSALTLSDTQYF. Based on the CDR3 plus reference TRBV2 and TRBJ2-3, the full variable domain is EPEVTQTPSHQVTQMGQEVILRCVPISNHLYFYWYRQILGQKVEFLVSFYNNEISEKSEIFDDQFSVERPDGSNFTLKIRSTKLEDSAMYFCASSALTLSDTQYFGPGTRLTVL.

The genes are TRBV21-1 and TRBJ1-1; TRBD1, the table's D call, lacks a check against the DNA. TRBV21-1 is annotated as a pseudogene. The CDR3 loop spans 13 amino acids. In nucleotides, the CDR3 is TGTGCCAGCAGCTCCCCTTTGGACATTGAAGCTTTCTTT. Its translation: CASSSPLDIEAFF.

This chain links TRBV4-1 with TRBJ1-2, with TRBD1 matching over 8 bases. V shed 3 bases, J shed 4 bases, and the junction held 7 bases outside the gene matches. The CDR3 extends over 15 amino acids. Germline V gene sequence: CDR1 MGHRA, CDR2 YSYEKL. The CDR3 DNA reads TGCGCCAGCAGCCAGGTTCAGGGACAGGCCTATGGCTACACCTTC. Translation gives CASSQVQGQAYGYTF.